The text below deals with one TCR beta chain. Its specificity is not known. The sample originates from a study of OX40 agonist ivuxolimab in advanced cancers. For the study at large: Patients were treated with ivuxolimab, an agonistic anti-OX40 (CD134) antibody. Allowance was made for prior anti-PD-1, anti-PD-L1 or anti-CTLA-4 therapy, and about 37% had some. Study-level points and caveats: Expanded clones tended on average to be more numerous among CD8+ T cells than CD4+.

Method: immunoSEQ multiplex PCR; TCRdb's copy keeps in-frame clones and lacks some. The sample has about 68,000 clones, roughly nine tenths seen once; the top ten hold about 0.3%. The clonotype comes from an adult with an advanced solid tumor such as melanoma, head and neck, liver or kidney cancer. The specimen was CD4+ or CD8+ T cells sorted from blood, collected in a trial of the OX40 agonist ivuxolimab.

The CDR3 region is CASSSVGGPPYEQYF. In nucleotides, the CDR3 is TGTGCCAGCAGTTCCGTAGGAGGTCCCCCCTACGAGCAGTACTTC. J is TRBJ2-7 and V is TRBV6-5, with TRBD2 as a possible D gene (5 bases). Germline loops: CDR1 MNHEY, CDR2 SVGAGI. With 4 bases removed from V and 2 bases from J, the gap between germline ends came to 15 bases. The CDR3 length is 15 residues.